Below, one T cell receptor beta chain is given with its context. Its antigen is unknown. The V gene lost 1 base and the J gene lost 5 bases, with 18 bases spanning the gap. The CDR3 covers 16 residues. Germline lookup yields CDR1 SGHTA and CDR2 FQGNSA. This entry comes from a study of regulatory dendritic cells for organ transplantation. TCRdb keeps only in-frame clones here, not all; method: immunoSEQ multiplex PCR. The table records 29,000 or so clones, 60% to 80% of them present only once. General observations from the study: The authors noted considerable between-person heterogeneity in alloreactive memory CD8+ cells.

The sample consisted of memory CD4+ T cells from blood. Noted subset: CD45RO+ memory T cells. This clonotype was obtained from a human donor in good health. The V call is TRBV7-2, the J call TRBJ2-7; maybe TRBD2 (5 bases). The CDR3 here is CASSLVGKVRGNEQYF. The CDR3 DNA reads TGTGCCAGCAGCTTAGTCGGGAAGGTTAGAGGTAACGAGCAGTACTTC.